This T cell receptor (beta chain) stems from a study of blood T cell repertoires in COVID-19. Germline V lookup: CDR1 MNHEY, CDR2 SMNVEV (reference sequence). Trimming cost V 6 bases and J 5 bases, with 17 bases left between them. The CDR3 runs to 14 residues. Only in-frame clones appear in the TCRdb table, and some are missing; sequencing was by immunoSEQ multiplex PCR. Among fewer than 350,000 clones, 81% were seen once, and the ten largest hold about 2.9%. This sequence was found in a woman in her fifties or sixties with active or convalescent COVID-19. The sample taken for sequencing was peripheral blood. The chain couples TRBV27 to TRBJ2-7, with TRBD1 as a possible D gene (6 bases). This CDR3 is CASSLNRVSDEQYF. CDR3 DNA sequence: TGTGCCAGCAGCCTAAACAGGGTTAGCGACGAGCAGTACTTC.